The sequence of this T cell receptor beta chain was determined in a study of PD-1 blockade in classical Hodgkin lymphoma. Study-level points and caveats: Compared with healthy donors, newly diagnosed patients reportedly showed lower baseline TCR diversity. No one has yet defined what causes the repertoire differences, which may be disease activity or prior therapy. Researchers reported that CD4+ TCR diversity, though not CD8+, rose significantly by C4D1.

Patients all relapsed after autologous stem cell transplantation, and there was variation in brentuximab vedotin exposure. Best response was recorded as complete response, partial response or progressive disease. Remarks on this clone: Its matching antigen is unknown.

Only in-frame clones appear in the TCRdb table, and some are missing; sequencing was by immunoSEQ multiplex PCR. The table shows around 40,000 clones, with around 80% occurring only once. The V segment lost 4 bases and the J segment 5 bases; nucleotides outside the gene matches: 11. Germline lookup yields CDR1 SGDLS and CDR2 YYNGEE. CDR3 length: 16 amino acids. V and J are TRBV9 and TRBJ2-3, with 9 positions matching TRBD1. The sequence derives from a human donor with classical Hodgkin lymphoma. The input for sequencing was peripheral blood mononuclear cells (PBMCs), taken at baseline. The CDR3: CASSYPGQGIRDTQYF. The CDR3 DNA reads as TGTGCCAGCAGCTATCCGGGACAGGGAATAAGAGATACGCAGTATTTT.